Sequencing of this TCR beta chain was carried out in a study of human T cells and chemical hapten exposure. Per the germline V gene, CDR1 is MNHNY and CDR2 is SVGAGI (reference sequence). The V end lost 10 bases, the J end lost 0 bases, and 15 bases lay between the germline ends. The CDR3 is 14 residues long. The library put unique molecular identifiers onto individual cDNA molecules. TCRdb redid the calling of the 5' RACE reads with MiXCR, one entry per CDR3 protein. The sample comprises approximately 110,000 distinct CDR3 sequences, approximately 19% of which are singletons, and around 2.7% rests with the top ten. It was unfractionated whole blood from which total RNA was extracted.

The V call is TRBV6-6, the J call TRBJ1-1, with no clear D. The receptor comes from a human donor in good health. CDR3 DNA sequence: TGTGCCACCCTGAACGGGAATATGAACACTGAAGCTTTCTTT. Translation: CATLNGNMNTEAFF.